This T cell receptor (beta chain) originates from a study of blood T cell repertoires in COVID-19. Study-level background: COVID-19 samples from acute and convalescent phases originated in the United States, Italy and Spain. T cells, B-cell-depleted T cells, or PBMCs supplied cDNA or gDNA.

The CDR3 runs 13 residues. Looked up from germline, CDR1 is SGHVS and CDR2 is FQNEAQ. V gave up 8 bases and J gave up 2 bases; unmatched junction bases: 6. Per the original methods: Estimation of nucleated cell counts was performed using reference gene primer amplification. Some clones are missing from TCRdb's copy, which holds only in-frame ones; the method was immunoSEQ multiplex PCR. The D gene and trimming were derived from the DNA, and the V and J assignments and clone size from that table. The sample shows approximately 250,000 clones, more than 65% of them seen only once. This receptor was identified in a man in his forties who had recovered from COVID-19. The sequencing sample was made of peripheral blood. The rearrangement uses TRBV7-8 and TRBJ2-7; 7 nucleotides match TRBD1. CDR3 protein: CASQMGQPYEQYF. As DNA, the CDR3 is TGTGCCAGCCAGATGGGACAGCCCTACGAGCAGTACTTC.